Shown below are 27 T cell receptor beta chains from a single sample sequenced in a study of T-cell memory formation after mild COVID-19 (dated by TCRdb to the early 2020s). The protocol used for the library was 5' RACE. Sequencing used an Illumina NovaSeq 6000. TCRdb reanalyzed the raw reads on its own, using fastp at Q25 for trimming and MiXCR for clone calling, and kept in-frame beta chains. Each CDR3 protein appears once, grouped with its most common genes and DNA. This sample holds 560,000 or so distinct CDR3 sequences; 15% to 20% were observed only once. The ten top clones hold roughly 8.2% of the sample. Sequences were obtained from PBMCs or a T cell subset sorted from them (not recorded which). These receptors were obtained from an adult woman who had mild COVID-19 (a few samples of this study predate the infection). The sample titles of this study are shuffled in the database, so cell type and time point are left out; the donor was told from shared clones.

The V gene is TRBV6-2 or TRBV6-3, the J gene TRBJ2-7; 11 nucleotides align to TRBD2. There are 16 residues in the CDR3. Germline V gene lookup returns CDR1 MNHEY and CDR2 SVGEGT. The ends lost 4 bases at V and 0 bases at J; junction bases unmatched: 5. As DNA, the CDR3 is TGTGCCAGCAGTTCCCTAACTAGCGGGAGCTCCTACGAGCAGTACTTC. Translation: CASSSLTSGSSYEQYF.

The table lists this clonotype with a few counts. This sequence joins TRBV7-8 and TRBJ2-5, with D tentatively TRBD2 (5 bases). Trimming took 5 bases from V and 2 from J, leaving 15 bases between them. There are 15 residues in the CDR3. Germline V gene lookup returns CDR1 SGHVS and CDR2 FQNEAQ. The CDR3 DNA reads TGTGCCAGCAGCCCCCAAGTCTCGGGGCAAGAGACCCAGTACTTC. Encoded protein: CASSPQVSGQETQYF.

The genes are TRBV20-1 and TRBJ2-2; no clear D. From germline, CDR1 is DFQATT and CDR2 SNEGSKA (reference sequence). The V gene lost 3 bases and the J gene lost 8 bases, with 10 bases spanning the gap. This CDR3 spans 12 amino acids. This CDR3 reads CSARPLGGELFF. DNA of the CDR3: TGCAGTGCTAGGCCCCTCGGAGGGGAGCTGTTTTTT.

This clonotype has more than one count but fewer than ten. In DNA form, the CDR3 reads TGTGCCAGCAGCCGTAAGTGGGACAGGGACAATCAGCCCCAGCATTTT. It translates to CASSRKWDRDNQPQHF. The genes are TRBV12-3 or TRBV12-4 and TRBJ1-5, with 9 bases matching TRBD1. The CDR3 contains 16 residues. V was clipped by 6 bases and J by 3 bases; unmatched bases: 9.

This chain uses TRBV20-1 with TRBJ1-1; D is ambiguous. The CDR3 consists of 17 residues. Trimming removed 0 bases from V and 1 base from J, with 18 bases in between. Germline CDR1 is DFQATT and CDR2 is SNEGSKA (reference sequence). The CDR3 region has the DNA TGCAGTGCTAGAGAGCAAAGACCCTACACTTCGAACACTGAAGCTTTCTTT. As protein: CSAREQRPYTSNTEAFF.

The table lists this clonotype with a few counts. This chain connects TRBV2 to TRBJ2-5; D may be TRBD2 (5 bases). CDR1 is SNHLY and CDR2 is FYNNEI in the germline V gene. V was clipped by 6 bases and J by 5 bases, with 19 bases between them. The CDR3 has 15 residues. CDR3 residues: CASRRRSLGDETQYF. In DNA form, the CDR3 reads TGTGCCAGCAGGAGGCGATCGTTGGGAGATGAGACCCAGTACTTC.

This sequence joins TRBV7-9 and TRBJ2-7; unclear D gene. V gave up 0 bases and J gave up 6 bases, with 9 bases separating them. CDR1 SEHNR and CDR2 FQNEAQ come from the germline V gene (reference sequence). The CDR3 loop spans 13 amino acids. The CDR3 sequence is CASSLAGPVEQYF. The CDR3 DNA reads TGTGCCAGCAGCTTAGCAGGTCCGGTCGAGCAGTACTTC.

The rearrangement links TRBV4-2 to TRBJ2-2, with 10 nucleotides matching TRBD1. The trim removed 3 bases at V and 4 bases at J, leaving 11 bases unmatched. The CDR3 is 18 amino acids. Germline CDR1 and CDR2: LGHNA and YNFKEQ. The CDR3 is CASSHDRDRGASTGELFF. The CDR3 region has the DNA TGTGCCAGCAGCCACGACCGGGACAGGGGTGCAAGCACCGGGGAGCTGTTTTTT.

This chain links TRBV7-8 with TRBJ2-1; D gene unclear. The ends were cut back, 2 bases at V and 7 bases at J, with 3 bases in the middle. The CDR3 is 11 amino acids. Germline CDR1 and CDR2: SGHVS and FQNEAQ. CDR3: CASSLKNEQFF. CDR3 sequence (DNA): TGTGCCAGCAGCTTAAAAAATGAGCAGTTCTTC.

The rearrangement uses TRBV24-1 and TRBJ2-1, with 7 bases lining up with TRBD1. Germline V CDR1 and CDR2: KGHDR, SFDVKD. There are 14 residues in the CDR3. Trimming cost V 10 bases and J 7 bases; bases outside gene matches: 12. The CDR3 spells CATRQGRTFNEQFF. CDR3 in DNA: TGTGCCACTCGACAGGGTCGAACTTTTAATGAGCAGTTCTTC.

The rearrangement uses TRBV30 and TRBJ1-1, with D unclear. V was shortened by 0 bases and J by 3 bases, with 5 bases between the two germline ends. CDR1 and CDR2 (germline): GTSNPN, SVGIG (reference sequence). CDR3 length equals 12 residues. CDR3 in DNA: TGTGCCTGGAGTGTATTGGACACTGAAGCTTTCTTT. Amino acid sequence: CAWSVLDTEAFF.

A few counts support this clonotype. This sequence joins TRBV30 and TRBJ1-2; D unclear. The CDR3 contains 12 residues. In germline, CDR1 is GTSNPN, CDR2 SVGIG (reference sequence). Deletions cut 2 bases from V and 5 bases from J, with 9 bases between. CDR3 in DNA: TGTGCCTGGAGTCCGGACGTGTATGGCTACACCTTC. Its translation is CAWSPDVYGYTF.

The rearrangement links TRBV29-1 to TRBJ2-2, with D hard to call. Trimming removed 4 bases at V and 0 bases at J, with 15 bases between. Germline CDR1 SQVTM, CDR2 ANQGSEA. The CDR3 loop spans 16 amino acids. The CDR3 is CSVGSGFYANTGELFF. The CDR3 bases are TGCAGCGTTGGATCAGGCTTTTATGCGAACACCGGGGAGCTGTTTTTT.

DNA of the CDR3: TGCAGTGCTAGAGATCCCCGGACAGGCGTTAGCACAGATACGCAGTATTTT. Translated: CSARDPRTGVSTDTQYF. The J gene is TRBJ2-3, the V gene TRBV20-1, with 7 nucleotides matching TRBD1. From germline, CDR1 is DFQATT and CDR2 SNEGSKA (reference sequence). J gave up 0 bases and V 0 bases, and 9 bases lay outside the gene matches. This CDR3 comprises 17 residues.

This clonotype was detected a few times. The chain carries TRBV7-6 and TRBJ1-6, with TRBD1 identical over 9 bases. Trimming at V came to 5 bases and at J to 7 bases, leaving 6 bases not matched to a gene. Germline V CDR1 and CDR2: SGHVS, FNYEAQ. The CDR3 length is 15 residues. DNA of the CDR3: TGTGCCAGCAGCACGGGACAGGGAGCCAATTCACCCCTCCACTTT. It is translated as CASSTGQGANSPLHF.

This clonotype was seen a handful of times. V and J are TRBV30 and TRBJ2-1, with D uncertain. The CDR3 totals 15 residues. Between the trimmed V and J ends, which lost 0 bases and 1 base, there was a span of 10 bases. Germline CDR1 is GTSNPN and CDR2 is SVGIG (reference sequence). The CDR3: CAWSVMSGSYNEQFF. The CDR3 DNA reads TGTGCCTGGAGTGTAATGTCTGGGTCCTACAATGAGCAGTTCTTC.

For the CDR3, the DNA is TGTGCCAGCAGTTTTCCGGGCCTTACGGGTGAAGCTTTCTTT. Amino acid sequence: CASSFPGLTGEAFF. The chain joins TRBV12-3 or TRBV12-4 to TRBJ1-1; no firm D call. Trimming shortened V by 3 bases and J by 7 bases, and 15 bases separated the two germline ends. This CDR3 is 14 amino acids long.

This clonotype was detected only a few times. The CDR3 nucleotides are TGTGCCACCTCGAAGGGTAGCTCCTACAATGAGCAGTTCTTC. Encoded protein: CATSKGSSYNEQFF. The gene calls are TRBV24-1 and TRBJ2-1; D is unresolved. Deletions cut 9 bases from V and 0 bases from J, with 11 bases between. The CDR3 loop spans 14 amino acids. CDR1 and CDR2 (germline): KGHDR, SFDVKD.

The genes are TRBV7-3 and TRBJ1-1, with 9 bases matching TRBD1. V lost 4 bases and J lost 7; bases outside the gene matches: 4. Per germline, CDR1 SGHTA and CDR2 FQGTGA. The CDR3 totals 13 residues. CDR3 bases: TGTGCCAGCAGCTGGGGACAGGGAGGTGAAGCTTTCTTT. Its protein is CASSWGQGGEAFF.

This clonotype has only a few counts. The chain employs TRBV25-1 and TRBJ1-2; D unresolved. The ends were cut back, 6 bases at V and 0 bases at J, with 17 bases in the middle. The length of the CDR3 is 16 residues. CDR1 and CDR2 from the germline V gene are MGHDK and SYGVNS. CDR3 sequence (DNA): TGTGCCAGCAGCCCAATGGAGAGCAACGCTAACTATGGCTACACCTTC. Residues: CASSPMESNANYGYTF.

This clonotype was recorded many times. V and J are TRBV5-1 and TRBJ2-1; D is ambiguous. The CDR3 has 12 residues. With 4 bases removed from V and 6 bases from J, the gap between germline ends came to 8 bases. The V gene's germline CDR1 is SGHRS and CDR2 YFSETQ. CDR3 residues: CASSEQGNEQFF. As DNA, the CDR3 is TGCGCCAGCAGCGAACAAGGCAATGAGCAGTTCTTC.

The V gene is TRBV19, the J gene TRBJ2-7; 7 nucleotides line up with TRBD1. Unmatched junction bases numbered 6, after V lost 3 bases and J lost 7 bases. CDR3 size: 13 residues. The germline V gene encodes CDR1 LNHDA and CDR2 SQIVND (reference sequence). The CDR3 DNA follows: TGTGCCAGTAGTATCGGACAGGCCGGGGAGCAGTACTTC. Protein: CASSIGQAGEQYF.

V and J are TRBV27 and TRBJ2-1, with TRBD2 matching over 7 bases. Germline CDR1 is MNHEY and CDR2 is SMNVEV (reference sequence). Trimming at V came to 1 base and at J to 9 bases, leaving 9 bases not matched to a gene. The CDR3 totals 15 residues. CDR3 amino acids: CASSLWEGGRGEQFF. CDR3 bases: TGTGCCAGCAGTTTATGGGAGGGAGGGCGTGGTGAGCAGTTCTTC.

This clonotype was picked up many times. The gene calls are TRBV15 and TRBJ2-5, with D maybe TRBD2 (7 bases). Germline CDR1 reads LNHNV; CDR2 reads YYDKDF (reference sequence). The CDR3 is 14 amino acids. Trimming took off 3 bases at V and 4 bases at J, with 12 bases between the two ends. The DNA for the CDR3 is TGTGCCACCAGCAGCCGAGGGGGGGGAGAGACCCAGTACTTC. Protein sequence: CATSSRGGGETQYF.

This clonotype was seen a handful of times. V gene TRBV5-1 combines with J gene TRBJ2-3; tentative D call: TRBD2 (7 bases). There are 14 residues in the CDR3. In germline, CDR1 is SGHRS, CDR2 YFSETQ. V lost 4 bases and J 4 bases, leaving 13 bases between the germline ends. The CDR3 region is CASSPRGGSDTQYF. For the CDR3, the DNA is TGCGCCAGCAGCCCGAGGGGGGGGTCAGATACGCAGTATTTT.

The chain links TRBV6-2 or TRBV6-3 to TRBJ2-2, with 9 bases lining up with TRBD1. Germline V lookup: CDR1 MNHEY, CDR2 SVGEGT. The CDR3 is 13 residues long. With V trimmed by 6 bases and J by 6 bases, 2 bases remained unmatched. CDR3 region: CASRGQGAGELFF. The DNA of the CDR3 is TGTGCCAGCAGGGGACAGGGCGCCGGGGAGCTGTTTTTT.

Many counts were recorded for this clonotype. The chain recombines TRBV11-2 with TRBJ2-1; the D is unclear. Germline CDR1 and CDR2: SGHAT and FQNNGV. The V end was cut by 3 bases, the J end by 8 bases, with 8 bases between. This CDR3 is built from 12 residues. The CDR3 reads CASSFPGDEQFF. In DNA, the CDR3 is TGTGCCAGCAGCTTCCCGGGCGATGAGCAGTTCTTC.